Below, 3 T cell receptor beta chains from the same sample are listed, as sequenced in a study of early T cells in non-severe SARS-CoV-2 infection. One entry per CDR3 protein results from TCRdb running MiXCR on the 5' RACE reads. The table shows 75,000 to 100,000 distinct CDR3 sequences, with 15% occurring only once. Specimen: whole blood. Receptors originate from an adult who was a healthcare worker with PCR-confirmed SARS-CoV-2 infection or an uninfected control (not recorded which).

The chain has TRBV28 and TRBJ2-6, with unresolved D. The V end lost 3 bases, the J end lost 4 bases, and 10 bases lay between the germline ends. Germline V gene data show CDR1 as MDHEN and CDR2 as SYDVKM. The CDR3 sequence is 15 residues long. CDR3 amino acids: CASSFSEAGANVLTF. CDR3 sequence (DNA): TGTGCCAGCAGTTTTTCCGAGGCGGGGGCCAACGTCCTGACTTTC.

Only a few counts were recorded for this clonotype. V gene TRBV20-1 combines with J gene TRBJ2-7; 8 nucleotides agree with TRBD2. The CDR3 loop spans 14 amino acids. V trimming: 3 bases; J trimming: 2 bases; junction bases outside the gene matches: 6. Germline values: CDR1 DFQATT, CDR2 SNEGSKA (reference sequence). CDR3 in amino acids: CSARRLATAYEQYF. CDR3 nucleotide sequence: TGCAGTGCTAGGCGACTAGCGACTGCCTACGAGCAGTACTTC.

This clonotype was recorded a few times. The J gene is TRBJ1-1, the V gene TRBV30; a weak D match, TRBD1 (6 bases). The CDR3 covers 15 residues. Germline loops: CDR1 GTSNPN, CDR2 SVGIG (reference sequence). Trimming removed 4 bases at V and 5 bases at J, with 20 bases between. The chain's CDR3 is CAWNRPRRDRTEAFF. DNA of the CDR3: TGTGCCTGGAATCGACCCCGAAGAGACAGGACTGAAGCTTTCTTT.